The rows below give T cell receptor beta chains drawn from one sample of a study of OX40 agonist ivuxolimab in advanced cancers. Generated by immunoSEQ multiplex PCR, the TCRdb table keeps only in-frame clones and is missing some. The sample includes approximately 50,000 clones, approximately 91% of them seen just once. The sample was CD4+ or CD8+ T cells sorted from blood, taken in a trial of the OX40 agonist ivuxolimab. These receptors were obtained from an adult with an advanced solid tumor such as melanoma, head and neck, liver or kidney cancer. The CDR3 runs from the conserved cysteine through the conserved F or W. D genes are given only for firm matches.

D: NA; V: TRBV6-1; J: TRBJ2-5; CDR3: CASSEGAGAGETQYF
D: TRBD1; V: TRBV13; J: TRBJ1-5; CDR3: CASSFQGGGSNQPQHF
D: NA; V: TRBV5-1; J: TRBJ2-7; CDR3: CASSLFVDEQYF
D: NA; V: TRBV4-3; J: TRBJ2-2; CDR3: CASSQEGGLFTGELFF
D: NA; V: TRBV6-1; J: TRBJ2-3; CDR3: CASSAYRDTGTDTQYF
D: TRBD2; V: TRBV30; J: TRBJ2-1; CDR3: CAWSLLAGNSEQFF
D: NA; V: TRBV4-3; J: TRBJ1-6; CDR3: CASSHGTPTNSPLHF
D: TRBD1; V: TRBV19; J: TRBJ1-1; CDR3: CASSTGTGVTEAFF
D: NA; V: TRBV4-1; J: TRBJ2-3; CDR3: CASSQDLSVWGQYF
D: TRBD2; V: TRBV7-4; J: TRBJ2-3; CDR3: CASSLDGYRGGVDTQYF
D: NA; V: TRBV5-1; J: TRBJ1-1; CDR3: CASEEGSGTEAFF
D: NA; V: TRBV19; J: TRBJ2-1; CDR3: CASSIVETDYNEQFF
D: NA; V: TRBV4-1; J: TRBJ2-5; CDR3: CASSQGDLAPRETQYF
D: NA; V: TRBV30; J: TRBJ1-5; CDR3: CAWSRQQNQPQHF
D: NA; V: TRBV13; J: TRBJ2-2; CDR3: CASSLGFGELFF
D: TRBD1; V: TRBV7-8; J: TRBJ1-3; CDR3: CASSLAAATGSHGNTIYF
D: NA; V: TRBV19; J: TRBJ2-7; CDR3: CASSLAGLSYEQYF
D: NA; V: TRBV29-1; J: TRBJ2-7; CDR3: CSVRTGDWYEQYF
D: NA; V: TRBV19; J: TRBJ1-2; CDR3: CASSSSAGHGYTF
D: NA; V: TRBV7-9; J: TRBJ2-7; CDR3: CASSPPEGISYEQYF
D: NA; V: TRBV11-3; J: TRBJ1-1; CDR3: CASSLSWTDEGGLRNTEAFF
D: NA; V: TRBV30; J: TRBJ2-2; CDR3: CAWSAIDRSRELFF
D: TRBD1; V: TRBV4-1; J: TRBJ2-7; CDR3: CASSQDLGTAYYEQYF
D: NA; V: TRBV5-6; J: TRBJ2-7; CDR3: CASSLGYEQYF
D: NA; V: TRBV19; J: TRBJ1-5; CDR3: CASSIDGESPQHF
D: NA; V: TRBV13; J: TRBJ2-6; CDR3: CASSYPADGANVLTF
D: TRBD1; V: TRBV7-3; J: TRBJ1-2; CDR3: CASSAYRGTDYGYTF
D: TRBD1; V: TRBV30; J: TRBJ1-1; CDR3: CAWSYGQGSTEAFF
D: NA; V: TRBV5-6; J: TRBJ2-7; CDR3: CASSLERSGWSYEQYF
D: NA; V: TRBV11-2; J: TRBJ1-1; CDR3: CASSPPTVEAFF
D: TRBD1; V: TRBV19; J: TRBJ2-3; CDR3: CATLTGGTDTQYF
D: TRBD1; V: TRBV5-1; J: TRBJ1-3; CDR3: CASSLARQGDTIYF
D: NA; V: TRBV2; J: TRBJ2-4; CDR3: CASRYSQAKNIQYF
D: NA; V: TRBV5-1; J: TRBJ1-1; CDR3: CASSLGPSNTEAFF
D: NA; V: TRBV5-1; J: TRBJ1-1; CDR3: CASSWRAGTEAFF
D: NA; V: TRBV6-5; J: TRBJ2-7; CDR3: CATNKDEQYF
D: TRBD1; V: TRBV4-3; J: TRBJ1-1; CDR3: CASSQEGQGPEAFF
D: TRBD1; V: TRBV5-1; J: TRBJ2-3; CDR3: CASSYGTGGAANTQYF
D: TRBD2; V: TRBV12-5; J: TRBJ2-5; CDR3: CASGASGGGDQETQYF
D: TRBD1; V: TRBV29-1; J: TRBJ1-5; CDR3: CSVDDRGLGQPQHF
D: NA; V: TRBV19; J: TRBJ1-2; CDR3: CASSIGRGTSNYGYTF
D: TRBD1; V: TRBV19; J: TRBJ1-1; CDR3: CASSPFRQGEPTNTEAFF
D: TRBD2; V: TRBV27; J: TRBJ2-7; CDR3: CASSFASGGPSYEQYF
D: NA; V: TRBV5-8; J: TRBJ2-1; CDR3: CASSFGGTYNEQFF
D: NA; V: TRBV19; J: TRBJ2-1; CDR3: CASSLGHSSYNEQFF
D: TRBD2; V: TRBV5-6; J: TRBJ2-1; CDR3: CASSSGTNFYNEQFF
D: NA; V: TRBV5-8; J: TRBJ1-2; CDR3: CASSFYRLPNYGYTF